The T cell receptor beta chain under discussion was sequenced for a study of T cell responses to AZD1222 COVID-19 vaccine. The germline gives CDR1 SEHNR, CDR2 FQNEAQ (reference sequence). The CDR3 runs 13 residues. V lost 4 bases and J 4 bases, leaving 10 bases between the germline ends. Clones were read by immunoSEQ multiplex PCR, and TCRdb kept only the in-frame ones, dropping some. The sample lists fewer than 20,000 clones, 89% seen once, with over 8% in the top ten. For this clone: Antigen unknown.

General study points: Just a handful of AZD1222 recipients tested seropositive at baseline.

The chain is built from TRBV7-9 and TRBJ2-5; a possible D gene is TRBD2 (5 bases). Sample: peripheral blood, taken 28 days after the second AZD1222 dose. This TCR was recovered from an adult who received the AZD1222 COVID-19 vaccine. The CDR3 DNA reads TGTGCCAGCAGCTGGAGGACGCCAGAGACCCAGTACTTC. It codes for CASSWRTPETQYF. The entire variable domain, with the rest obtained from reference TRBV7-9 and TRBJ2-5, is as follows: DTGVSQNPRHKITKRGQNVTFRCDPISEHNRLYWYRQTLGQGPEFLTYFQNEAQLEKSRLLSDRFSAERPKGSFSTLEIQRTEQGDSAMYLCASSWRTPETQYFGPGTRLLVL.